These 2 T cell receptor beta chains share one sample of origin, sequenced in a study of regulatory T cells in long-lasting Graves disease. Time point noted: persistent/refractory GD, antithyroid drugs over 5 years with positive TRAb. PBMCs were the source of the RNA used for TCR sequencing. Library construction for TCR beta used iRepertoire HTBI primers and Arm-PCR of CDR3 regions. TCRdb analysed the multiplex PCR reads with MiXCR anew, one entry per CDR3 protein. Of 400,000 to 500,000 distinct CDR3 sequences listed, around 20% are singletons. The specimen was peripheral blood mononuclear cells (PBMCs), collected when the disease was refractory, from a patient treated with antithyroid drugs. The receptors stem from a female donor with Graves disease.

This clonotype showed up just a few times. The chain uses TRBV10-3 and TRBJ2-2; TRBD1 agrees at 10 bases. Germline V lookup: CDR1 ENHRY, CDR2 SYGVKD. V shed 9 bases, J shed 6 bases, and the junction held 7 bases outside the gene matches. The CDR3 contains 14 residues. This CDR3 is CAILRDRGAGELFF. CDR3 nucleotide sequence: TGTGCCATTCTCCGGGACAGGGGCGCCGGGGAGCTGTTTTTT.

In this sample, this clonotype turned up many times. In nucleotides, the CDR3 is TGTGCCAGCAAGGGAGGGATCTACGAGCAGTACTTC. Amino acids: CASKGGIYEQYF. The rearrangement joins TRBV2 to TRBJ2-7; TRBD2 aligns across 7 bases. Trimming cost V 7 bases and J 3 bases; bases outside gene matches: 3. Looked up from germline, CDR1 is SNHLY and CDR2 is FYNNEI. CDR3 length: 12 residues.